The entry below gives a single T cell receptor beta chain sequence along with its context. Its antigen is not known. This specimen belongs to a study of chemoradiotherapy in HPV16-positive cancers. Notes on the study in general: Better recurrence-free survival went with HPV-responsive T-cell expansion in HPV16-positive patients. The functional HPV-specific definition rests on just a couple of HPV16-positive patients. Candidate HPV-specific clones and E7-related TCR motifs grew in tumor during treatment.

Repertoires were sampled repeatedly during chemoradiotherapy. Profiled with immunoSEQ multiplex PCR; TCRdb holds only in-frame clones, not every one. The sample has over a thousand clones, roughly four fifths seen once. The clonotype was recovered from a human donor with HPV-associated anogenital cancer. The material sequenced was tumor tissue, taken from a patient who underwent chemoradiotherapy.

The CDR3 region is CASSQDRGQGANYGYTF. For the CDR3, the DNA is TGTGCCAGCAGCCAAGATAGAGGCCAGGGGGCTAACTATGGCTACACCTTC. The rearrangement uses TRBV4-2 and TRBJ1-2; 7 bases are a match to TRBD1. J lost 0 bases, V lost 0 bases, and 7 bases had no gene match. CDR3 size: 17 residues. Germline V gene data show CDR1 as LGHNA and CDR2 as YNFKEQ.